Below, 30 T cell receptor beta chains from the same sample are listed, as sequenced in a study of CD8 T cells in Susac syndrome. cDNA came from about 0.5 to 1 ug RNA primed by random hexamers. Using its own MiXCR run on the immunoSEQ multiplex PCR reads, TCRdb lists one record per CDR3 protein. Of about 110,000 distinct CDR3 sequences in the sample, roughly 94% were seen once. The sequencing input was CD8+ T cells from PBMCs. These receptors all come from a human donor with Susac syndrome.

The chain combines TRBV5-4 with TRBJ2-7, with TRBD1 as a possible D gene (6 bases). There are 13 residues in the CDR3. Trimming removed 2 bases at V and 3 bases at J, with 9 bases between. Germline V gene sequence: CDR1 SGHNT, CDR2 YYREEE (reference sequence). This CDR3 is CASSLSGDYEQYF. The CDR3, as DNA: TGTGCCAGCAGCTTATCAGGGGACTACGAGCAGTACTTC.

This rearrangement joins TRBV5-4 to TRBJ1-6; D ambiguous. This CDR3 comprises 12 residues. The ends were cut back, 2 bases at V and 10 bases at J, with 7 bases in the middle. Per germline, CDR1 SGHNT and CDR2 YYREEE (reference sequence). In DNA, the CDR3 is TGTGCCAGCAGCTTTGAGGGATCACCCCTCCACTTT. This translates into CASSFEGSPLHF.

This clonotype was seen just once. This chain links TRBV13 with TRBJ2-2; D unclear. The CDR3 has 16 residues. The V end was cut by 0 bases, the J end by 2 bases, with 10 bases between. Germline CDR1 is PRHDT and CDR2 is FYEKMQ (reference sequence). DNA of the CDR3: TGTGCCAGCAGCTTAGGCCTGGCGGTTAACACCGGGGAGCTGTTTTTT. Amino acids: CASSLGLAVNTGELFF.

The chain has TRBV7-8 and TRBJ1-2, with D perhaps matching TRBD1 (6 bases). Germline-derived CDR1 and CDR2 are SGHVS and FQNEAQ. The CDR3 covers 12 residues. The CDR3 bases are TGTGCTACTGATCAGGGGAGCTATGGCTACACCTTC. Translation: CATDQGSYGYTF.

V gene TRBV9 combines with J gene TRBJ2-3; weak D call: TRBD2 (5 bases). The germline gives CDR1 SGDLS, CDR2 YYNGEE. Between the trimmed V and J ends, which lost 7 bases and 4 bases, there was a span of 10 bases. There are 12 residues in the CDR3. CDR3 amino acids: CASGEGSDTQYF. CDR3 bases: TGTGCCAGCGGCGAGGGTTCAGATACGCAGTATTTT.

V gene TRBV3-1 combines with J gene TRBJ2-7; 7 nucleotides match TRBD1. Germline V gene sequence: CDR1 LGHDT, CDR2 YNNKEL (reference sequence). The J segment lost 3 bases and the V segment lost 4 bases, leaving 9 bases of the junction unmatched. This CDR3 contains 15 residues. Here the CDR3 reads CASSPAQDRFYEQYF. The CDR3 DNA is TGTGCCAGCAGCCCTGCACAGGACAGGTTCTACGAGCAGTACTTC.

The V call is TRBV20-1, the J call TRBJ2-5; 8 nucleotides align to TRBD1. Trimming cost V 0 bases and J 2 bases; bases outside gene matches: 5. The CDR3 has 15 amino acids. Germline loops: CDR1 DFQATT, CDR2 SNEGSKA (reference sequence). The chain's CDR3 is CSARDKNRGQETQYF. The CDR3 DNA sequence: TGCAGTGCTAGAGACAAAAACAGGGGGCAAGAGACCCAGTACTTC.

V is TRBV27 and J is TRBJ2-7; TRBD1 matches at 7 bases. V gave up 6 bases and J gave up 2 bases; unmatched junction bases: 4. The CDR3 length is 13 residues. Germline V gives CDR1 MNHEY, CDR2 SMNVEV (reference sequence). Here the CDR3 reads CASSLTGAYEQYF. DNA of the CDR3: TGTGCCAGCAGCCTCACAGGGGCCTACGAGCAGTACTTC.

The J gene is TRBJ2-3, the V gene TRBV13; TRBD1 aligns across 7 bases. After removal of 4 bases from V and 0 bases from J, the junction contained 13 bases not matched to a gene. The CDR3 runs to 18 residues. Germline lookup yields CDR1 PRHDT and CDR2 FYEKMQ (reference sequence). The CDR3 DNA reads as TGTGCCAGCAGCTCCTTGATTACCGGGACAGCTAGCACAGATACGCAGTATTTT. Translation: CASSSLITGTASTDTQYF.

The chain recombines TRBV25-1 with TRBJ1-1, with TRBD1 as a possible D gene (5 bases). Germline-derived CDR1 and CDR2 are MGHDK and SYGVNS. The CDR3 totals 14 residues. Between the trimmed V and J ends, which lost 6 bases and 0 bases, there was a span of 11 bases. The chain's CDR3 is CASRIGDLNTEAFF. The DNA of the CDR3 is TGTGCCAGCAGAATAGGGGACCTGAACACTGAAGCTTTCTTT.

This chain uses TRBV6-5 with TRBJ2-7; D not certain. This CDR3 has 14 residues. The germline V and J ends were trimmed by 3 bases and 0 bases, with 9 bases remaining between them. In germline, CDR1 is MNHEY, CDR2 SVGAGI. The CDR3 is CASSYGPDSYEQYF. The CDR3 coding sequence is TGTGCCAGCAGTTATGGGCCAGACTCCTACGAGCAGTACTTC.

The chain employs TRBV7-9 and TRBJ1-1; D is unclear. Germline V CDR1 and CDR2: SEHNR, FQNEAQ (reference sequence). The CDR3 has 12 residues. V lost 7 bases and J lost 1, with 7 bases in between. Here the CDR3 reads CASKHPNTEAFF. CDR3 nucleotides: TGTGCCAGCAAACACCCGAACACTGAAGCTTTCTTT.

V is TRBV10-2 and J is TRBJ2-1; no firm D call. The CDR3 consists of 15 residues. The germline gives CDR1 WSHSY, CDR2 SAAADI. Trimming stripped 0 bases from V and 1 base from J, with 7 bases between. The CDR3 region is CASSESAASYNEQFF. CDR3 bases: TGCGCCAGCAGTGAGTCGGCCGCGTCCTACAATGAGCAGTTCTTC.

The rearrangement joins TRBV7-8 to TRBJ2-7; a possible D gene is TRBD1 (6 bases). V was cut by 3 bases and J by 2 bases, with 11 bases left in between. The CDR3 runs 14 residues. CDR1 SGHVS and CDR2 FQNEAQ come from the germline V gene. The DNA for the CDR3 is TGTGCCAGCAGCTTTATAGGGACAACCTACGAGCAGTACTTC. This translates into CASSFIGTTYEQYF.

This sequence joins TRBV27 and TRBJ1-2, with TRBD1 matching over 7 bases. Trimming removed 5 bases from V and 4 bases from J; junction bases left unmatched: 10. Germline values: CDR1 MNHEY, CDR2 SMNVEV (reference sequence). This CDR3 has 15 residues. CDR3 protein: CASSPYTGTAYGYTF. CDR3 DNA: TGTGCCAGCAGTCCGTACACCGGGACAGCCTATGGCTACACCTTC.

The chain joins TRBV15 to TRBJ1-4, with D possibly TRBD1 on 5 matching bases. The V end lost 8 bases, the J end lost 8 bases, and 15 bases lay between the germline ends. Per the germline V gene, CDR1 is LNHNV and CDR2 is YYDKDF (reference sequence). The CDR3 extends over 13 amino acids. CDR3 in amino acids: CATAGPDNEKLFF. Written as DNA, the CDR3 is TGTGCCACCGCAGGTCCGGACAACGAAAAACTGTTTTTT.

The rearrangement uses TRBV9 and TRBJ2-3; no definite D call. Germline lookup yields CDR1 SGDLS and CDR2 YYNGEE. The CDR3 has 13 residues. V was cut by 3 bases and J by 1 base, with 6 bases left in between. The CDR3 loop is CASSAEGTDTQYF. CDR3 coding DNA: TGTGCCAGCAGCGCTGAGGGCACAGATACGCAGTATTTT.

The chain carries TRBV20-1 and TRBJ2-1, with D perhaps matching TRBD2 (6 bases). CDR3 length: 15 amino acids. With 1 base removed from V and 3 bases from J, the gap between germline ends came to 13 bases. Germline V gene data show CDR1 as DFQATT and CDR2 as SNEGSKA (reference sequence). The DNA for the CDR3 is TGCAGTGCTAGAGGAGCCGGGACTGTCTACAATGAGCAGTTCTTC. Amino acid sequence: CSARGAGTVYNEQFF.

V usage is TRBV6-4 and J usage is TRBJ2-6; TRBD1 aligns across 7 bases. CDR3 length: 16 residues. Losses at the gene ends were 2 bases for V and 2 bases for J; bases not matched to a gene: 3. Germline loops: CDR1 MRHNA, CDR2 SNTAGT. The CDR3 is CASSDRQGAGANVLTF. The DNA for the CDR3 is TGTGCCAGCAGTGACAGACAGGGAGCTGGGGCCAACGTCCTGACTTTC.

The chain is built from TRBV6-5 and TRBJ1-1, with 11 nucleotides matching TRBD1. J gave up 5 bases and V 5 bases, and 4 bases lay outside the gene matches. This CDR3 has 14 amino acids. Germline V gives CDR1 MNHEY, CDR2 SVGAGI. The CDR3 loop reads CASSGTGGSTEAFF. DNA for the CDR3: TGTGCCAGCAGTGGGACAGGGGGAAGTACTGAAGCTTTCTTT.

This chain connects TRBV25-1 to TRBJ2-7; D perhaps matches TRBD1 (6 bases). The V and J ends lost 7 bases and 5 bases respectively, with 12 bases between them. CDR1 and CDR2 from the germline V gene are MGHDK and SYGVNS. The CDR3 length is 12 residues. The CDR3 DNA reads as TGTGCCAGCACCGACAGGCGTAACGAGCAGTACTTC. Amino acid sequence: CASTDRRNEQYF.

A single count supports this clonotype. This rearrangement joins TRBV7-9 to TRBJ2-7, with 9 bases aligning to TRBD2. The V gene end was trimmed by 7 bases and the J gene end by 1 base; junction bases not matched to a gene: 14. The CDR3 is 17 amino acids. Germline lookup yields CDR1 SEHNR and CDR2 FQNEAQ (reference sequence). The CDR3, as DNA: TGTGCCAGCATCGATTTCCCCGGGACTAGCAGTTCCTACGAGCAGTACTTC. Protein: CASIDFPGTSSSYEQYF.

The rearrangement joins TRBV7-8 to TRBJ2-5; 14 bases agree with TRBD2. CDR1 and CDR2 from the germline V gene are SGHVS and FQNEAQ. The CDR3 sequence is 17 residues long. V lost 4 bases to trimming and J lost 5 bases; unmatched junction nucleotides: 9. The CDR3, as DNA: TGTGCCAGCAGCTCGGGACTAGCGGGGGACAACTCGGAGACCCAGTACTTC. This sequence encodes CASSSGLAGDNSETQYF.

The CDR3 DNA sequence: TGCAGTGCTAGAGATTCCGGGGCAGGACACTTGAACACTGAAGCTTTCTTT. Its translation is CSARDSGAGHLNTEAFF. The genes are TRBV20-1 and TRBJ1-1; D possibly corresponds to TRBD1 (5 bases). Germline CDR1 is DFQATT and CDR2 is SNEGSKA (reference sequence). The CDR3 has 17 amino acids. V lost 0 bases to trimming and J lost 0 bases, with 17 bases between them.

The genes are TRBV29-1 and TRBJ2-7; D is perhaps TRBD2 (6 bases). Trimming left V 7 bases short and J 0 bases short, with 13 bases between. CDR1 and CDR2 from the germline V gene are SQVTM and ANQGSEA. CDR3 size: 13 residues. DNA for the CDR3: TGCAGCGCCGCGGCGGGGAGCTCCTACGAGCAGTACTTC. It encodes CSAAAGSSYEQYF.

DNA of the CDR3: TGTGCCAGCTGGGGTATTTCGGGCACTGAAGCTTTCTTT. Translation: CASWGISGTEAFF. The chain uses TRBV27 and TRBJ1-1; the D is unclear. This CDR3 has 13 residues. The V gene lost 8 bases and the J gene lost 4 bases, with 14 bases spanning the gap. Per germline, CDR1 MNHEY and CDR2 SMNVEV (reference sequence).

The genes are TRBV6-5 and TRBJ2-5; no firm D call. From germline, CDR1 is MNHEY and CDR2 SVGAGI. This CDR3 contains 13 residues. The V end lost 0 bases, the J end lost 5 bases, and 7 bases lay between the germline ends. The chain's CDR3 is CASSYSIYETQYF. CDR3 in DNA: TGTGCCAGCAGTTACTCGATCTATGAGACCCAGTACTTC.

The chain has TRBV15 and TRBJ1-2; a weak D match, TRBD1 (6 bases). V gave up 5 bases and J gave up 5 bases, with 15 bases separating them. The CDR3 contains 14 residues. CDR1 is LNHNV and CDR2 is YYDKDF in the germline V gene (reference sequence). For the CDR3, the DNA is TGTGCCACCAGCGGCCGGACAGACCGGTATGGCTACACCTTC. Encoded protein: CATSGRTDRYGYTF.

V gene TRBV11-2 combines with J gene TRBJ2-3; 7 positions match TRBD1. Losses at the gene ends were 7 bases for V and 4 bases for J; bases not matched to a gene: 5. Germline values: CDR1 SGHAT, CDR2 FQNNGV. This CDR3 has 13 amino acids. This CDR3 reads CASKDRIPDTQYF. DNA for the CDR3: TGTGCCAGCAAGGACAGGATCCCAGATACGCAGTATTTT. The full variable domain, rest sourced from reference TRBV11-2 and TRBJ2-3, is EAGVAQSPRYKIIEKRQSVAFWCNPISGHATLYWYQQILGQGPKLLIQFQNNGVVDDSQLPKDRFSAERLKGVDSTLKIQPAKLEDSAVYLCASKDRIPDTQYFGPGTRLTVL.

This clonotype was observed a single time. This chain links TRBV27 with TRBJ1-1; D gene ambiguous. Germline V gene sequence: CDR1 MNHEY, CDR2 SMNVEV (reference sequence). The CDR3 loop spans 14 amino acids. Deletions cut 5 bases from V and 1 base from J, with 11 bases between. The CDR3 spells CASSMSAPNTEAFF. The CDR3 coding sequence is TGTGCCAGCAGTATGAGCGCCCCGAACACTGAAGCTTTCTTT.